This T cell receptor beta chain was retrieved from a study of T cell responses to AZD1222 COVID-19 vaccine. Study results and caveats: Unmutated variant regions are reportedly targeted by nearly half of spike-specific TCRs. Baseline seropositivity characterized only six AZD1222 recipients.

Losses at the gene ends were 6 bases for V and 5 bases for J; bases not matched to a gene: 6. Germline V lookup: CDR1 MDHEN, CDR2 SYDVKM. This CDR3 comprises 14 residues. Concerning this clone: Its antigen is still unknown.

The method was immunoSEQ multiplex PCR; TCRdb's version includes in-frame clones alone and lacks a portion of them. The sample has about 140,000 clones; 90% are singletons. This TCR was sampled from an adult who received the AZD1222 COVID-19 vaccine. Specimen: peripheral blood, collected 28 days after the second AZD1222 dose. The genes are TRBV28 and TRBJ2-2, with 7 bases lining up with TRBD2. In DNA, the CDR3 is TGTGCCAGCAGATGGGGCGGGAGTACCGGGGAGCTGTTTTTT. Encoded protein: CASRWGGSTGELFF.